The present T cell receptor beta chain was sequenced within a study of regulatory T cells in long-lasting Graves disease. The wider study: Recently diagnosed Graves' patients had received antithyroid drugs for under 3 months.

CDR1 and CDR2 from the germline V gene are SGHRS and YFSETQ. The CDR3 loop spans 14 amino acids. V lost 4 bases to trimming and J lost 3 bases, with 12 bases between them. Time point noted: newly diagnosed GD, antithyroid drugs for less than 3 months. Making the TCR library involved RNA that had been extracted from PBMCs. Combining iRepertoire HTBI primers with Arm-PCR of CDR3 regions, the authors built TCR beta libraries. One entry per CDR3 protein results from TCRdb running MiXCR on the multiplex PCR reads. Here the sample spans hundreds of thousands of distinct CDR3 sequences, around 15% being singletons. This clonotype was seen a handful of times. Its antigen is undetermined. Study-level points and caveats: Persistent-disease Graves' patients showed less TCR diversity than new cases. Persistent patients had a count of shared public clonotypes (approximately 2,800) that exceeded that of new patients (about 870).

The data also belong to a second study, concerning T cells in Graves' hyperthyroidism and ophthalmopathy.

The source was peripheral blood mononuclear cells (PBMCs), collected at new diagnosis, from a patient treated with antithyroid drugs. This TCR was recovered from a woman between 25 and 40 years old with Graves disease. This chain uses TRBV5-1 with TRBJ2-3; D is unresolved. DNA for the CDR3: TGCGCCAGCAGCAAGATCCTTAGGACAGATACGCAGTATTTT. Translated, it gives CASSKILRTDTQYF.